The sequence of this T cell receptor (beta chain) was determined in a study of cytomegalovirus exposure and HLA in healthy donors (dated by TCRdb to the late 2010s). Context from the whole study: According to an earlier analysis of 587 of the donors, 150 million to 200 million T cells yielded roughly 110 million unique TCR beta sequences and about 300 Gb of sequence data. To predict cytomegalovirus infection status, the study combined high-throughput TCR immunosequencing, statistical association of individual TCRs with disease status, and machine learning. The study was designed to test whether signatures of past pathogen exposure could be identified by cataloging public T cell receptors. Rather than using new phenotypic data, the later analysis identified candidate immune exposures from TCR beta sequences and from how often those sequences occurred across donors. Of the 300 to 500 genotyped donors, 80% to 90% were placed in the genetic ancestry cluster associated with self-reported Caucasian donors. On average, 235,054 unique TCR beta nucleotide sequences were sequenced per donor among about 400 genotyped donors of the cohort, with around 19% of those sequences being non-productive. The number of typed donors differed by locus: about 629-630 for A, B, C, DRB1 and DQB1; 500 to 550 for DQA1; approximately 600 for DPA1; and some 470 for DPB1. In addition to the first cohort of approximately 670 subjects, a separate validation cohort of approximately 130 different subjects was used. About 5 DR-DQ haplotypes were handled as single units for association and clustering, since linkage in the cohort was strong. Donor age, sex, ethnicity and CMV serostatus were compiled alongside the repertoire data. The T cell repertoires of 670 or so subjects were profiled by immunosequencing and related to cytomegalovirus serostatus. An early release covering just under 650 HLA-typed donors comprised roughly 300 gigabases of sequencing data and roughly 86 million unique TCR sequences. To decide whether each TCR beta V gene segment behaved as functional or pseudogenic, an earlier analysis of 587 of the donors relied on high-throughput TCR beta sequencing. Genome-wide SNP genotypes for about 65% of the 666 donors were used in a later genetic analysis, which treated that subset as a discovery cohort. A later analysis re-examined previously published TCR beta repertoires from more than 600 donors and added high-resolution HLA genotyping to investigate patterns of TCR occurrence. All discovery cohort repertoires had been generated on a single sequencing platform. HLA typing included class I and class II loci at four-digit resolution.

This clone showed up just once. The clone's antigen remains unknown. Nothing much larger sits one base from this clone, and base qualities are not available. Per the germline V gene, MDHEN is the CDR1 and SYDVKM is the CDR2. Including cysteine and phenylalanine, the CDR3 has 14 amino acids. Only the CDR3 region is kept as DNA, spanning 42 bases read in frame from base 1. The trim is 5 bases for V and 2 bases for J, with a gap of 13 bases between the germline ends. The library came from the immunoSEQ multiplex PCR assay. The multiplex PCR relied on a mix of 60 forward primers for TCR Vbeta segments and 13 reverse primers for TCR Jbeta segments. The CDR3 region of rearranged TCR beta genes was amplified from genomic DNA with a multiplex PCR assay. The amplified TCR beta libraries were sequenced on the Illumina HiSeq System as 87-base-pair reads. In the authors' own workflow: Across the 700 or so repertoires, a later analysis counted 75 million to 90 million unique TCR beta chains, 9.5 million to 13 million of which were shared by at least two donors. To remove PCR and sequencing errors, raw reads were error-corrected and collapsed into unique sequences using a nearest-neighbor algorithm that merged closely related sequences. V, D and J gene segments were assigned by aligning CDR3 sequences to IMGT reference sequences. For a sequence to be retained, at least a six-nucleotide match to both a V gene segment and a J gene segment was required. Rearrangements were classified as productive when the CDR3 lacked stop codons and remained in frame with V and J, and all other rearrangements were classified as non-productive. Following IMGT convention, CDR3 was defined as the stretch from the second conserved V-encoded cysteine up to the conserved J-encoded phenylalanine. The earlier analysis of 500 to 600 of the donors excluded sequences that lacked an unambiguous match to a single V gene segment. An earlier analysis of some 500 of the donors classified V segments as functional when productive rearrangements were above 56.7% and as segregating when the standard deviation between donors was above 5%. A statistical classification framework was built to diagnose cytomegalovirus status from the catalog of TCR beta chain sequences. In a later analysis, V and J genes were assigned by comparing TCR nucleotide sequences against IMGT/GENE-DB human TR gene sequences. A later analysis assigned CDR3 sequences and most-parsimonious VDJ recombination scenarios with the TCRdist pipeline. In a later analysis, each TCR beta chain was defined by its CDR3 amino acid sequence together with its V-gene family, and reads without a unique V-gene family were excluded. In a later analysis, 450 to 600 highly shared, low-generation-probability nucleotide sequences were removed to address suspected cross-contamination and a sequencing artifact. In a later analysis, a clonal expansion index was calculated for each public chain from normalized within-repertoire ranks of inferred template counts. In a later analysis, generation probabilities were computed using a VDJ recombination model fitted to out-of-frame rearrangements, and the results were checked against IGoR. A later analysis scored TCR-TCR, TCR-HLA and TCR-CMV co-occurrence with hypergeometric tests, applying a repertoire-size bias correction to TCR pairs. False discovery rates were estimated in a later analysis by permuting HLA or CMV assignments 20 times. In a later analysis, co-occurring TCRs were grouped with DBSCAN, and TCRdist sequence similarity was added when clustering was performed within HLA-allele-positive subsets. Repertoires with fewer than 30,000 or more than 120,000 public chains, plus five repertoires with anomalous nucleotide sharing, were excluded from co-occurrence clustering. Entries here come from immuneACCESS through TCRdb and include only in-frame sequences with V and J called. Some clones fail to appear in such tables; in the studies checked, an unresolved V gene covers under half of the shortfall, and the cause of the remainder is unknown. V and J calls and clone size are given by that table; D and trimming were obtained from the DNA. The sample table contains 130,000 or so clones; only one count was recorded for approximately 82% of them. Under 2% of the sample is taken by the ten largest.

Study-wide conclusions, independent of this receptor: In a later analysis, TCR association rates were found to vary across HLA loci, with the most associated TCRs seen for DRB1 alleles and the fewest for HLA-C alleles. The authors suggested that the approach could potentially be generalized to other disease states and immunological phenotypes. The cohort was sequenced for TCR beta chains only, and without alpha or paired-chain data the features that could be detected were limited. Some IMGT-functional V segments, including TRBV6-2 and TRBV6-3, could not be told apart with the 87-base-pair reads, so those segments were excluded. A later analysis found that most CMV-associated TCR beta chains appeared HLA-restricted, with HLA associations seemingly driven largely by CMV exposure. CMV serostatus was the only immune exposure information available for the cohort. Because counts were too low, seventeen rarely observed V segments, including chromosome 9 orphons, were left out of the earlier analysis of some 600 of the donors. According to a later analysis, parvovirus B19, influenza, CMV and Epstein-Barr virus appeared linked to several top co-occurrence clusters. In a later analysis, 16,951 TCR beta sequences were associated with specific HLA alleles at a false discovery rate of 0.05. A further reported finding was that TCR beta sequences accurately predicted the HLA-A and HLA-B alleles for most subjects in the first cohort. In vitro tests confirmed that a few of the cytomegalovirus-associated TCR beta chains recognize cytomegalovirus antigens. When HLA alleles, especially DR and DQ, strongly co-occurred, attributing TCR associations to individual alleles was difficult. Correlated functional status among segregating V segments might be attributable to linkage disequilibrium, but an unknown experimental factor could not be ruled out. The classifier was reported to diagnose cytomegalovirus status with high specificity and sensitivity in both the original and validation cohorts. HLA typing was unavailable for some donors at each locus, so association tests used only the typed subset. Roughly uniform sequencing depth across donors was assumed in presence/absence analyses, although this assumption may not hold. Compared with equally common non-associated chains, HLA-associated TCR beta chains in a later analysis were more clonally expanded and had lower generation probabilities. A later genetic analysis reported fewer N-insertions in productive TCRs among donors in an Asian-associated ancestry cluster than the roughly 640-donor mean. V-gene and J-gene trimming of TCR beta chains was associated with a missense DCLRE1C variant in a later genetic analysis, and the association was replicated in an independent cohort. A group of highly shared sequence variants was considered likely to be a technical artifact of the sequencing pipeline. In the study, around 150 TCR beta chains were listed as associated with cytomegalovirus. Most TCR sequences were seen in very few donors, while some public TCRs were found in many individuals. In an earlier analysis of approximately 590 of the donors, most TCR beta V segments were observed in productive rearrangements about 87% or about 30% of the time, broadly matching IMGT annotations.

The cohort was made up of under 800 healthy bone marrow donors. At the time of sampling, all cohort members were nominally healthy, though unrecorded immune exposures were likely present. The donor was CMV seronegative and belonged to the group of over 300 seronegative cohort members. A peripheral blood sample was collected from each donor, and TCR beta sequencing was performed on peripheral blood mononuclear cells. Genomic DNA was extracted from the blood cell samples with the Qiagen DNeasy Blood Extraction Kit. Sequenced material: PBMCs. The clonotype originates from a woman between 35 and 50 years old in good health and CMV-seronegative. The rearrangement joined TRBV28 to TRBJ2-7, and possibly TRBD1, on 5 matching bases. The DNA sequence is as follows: TGTGCCAGCAGTCCTATGACAGCTACCTACGAGCAGTACTTC. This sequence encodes CASSPMTATYEQYF.